This TCR beta chain was retrieved from a study of immune evolution from preneoplasia to lung adenocarcinoma. Overall study: HLA loss of heterozygosity: under 7.5% AIS, more than 14% MIA, approximately 35% ADC, none AAH. Study results and limitations: Clonality was highest in normal lung, lower in later-stage lesions apparently. Top clone frequencies peaked in normal lung, apparently declining through invasive adenocarcinoma.

This clone has more than one count but fewer than ten. The antigen is not known. V was pared by 7 bases and J by 6 bases, with 4 bases of the junction left unmatched. Germline-derived CDR1 and CDR2 are SEHNR and FQNEAQ (reference sequence). This CDR3 comprises 13 residues. Data came from immunoSEQ multiplex PCR; TCRdb stores just in-frame clones and leaves some out. Of approximately 26,000 clones listed, 74% are singletons. The source of this sequence is a person between 55 and 69 years old with invasive lung adenocarcinoma. Some clones in this sample may be carry-over from other donors' samples. The chain couples TRBV7-9 to TRBJ2-2; 8 nucleotides line up with TRBD1. Sample: FFPE invasive lung adenocarcinoma tissue. CDR3 DNA: TGTGCCAGCATCCTGACAGGGGCCGGGGAGCTGTTTTTT. Protein: CASILTGAGELFF.